These 23 T cell receptor beta chains were sequenced from one sample in a study of shared clonotypes between healthy human individuals. Only in-frame clones appear in the TCRdb table, and some are missing; sequencing was by immunoSEQ multiplex PCR. The repertoire includes under 750,000 clones, approximately 77% of them detected once, and under 2% sits in the top ten. Input material: memory CD4+ T cells sorted from blood. Stated subset: CD45RA-negative fraction. The receptors here all came from a woman under 40 in good health.

This clone occurred a few times. The chain is built from TRBV19 and TRBJ1-5; 9 positions match TRBD1. CDR1 is LNHDA, CDR2 SQIVND, per germline (reference sequence). This CDR3 is 14 amino acids long. V lost 5 bases, J lost 5 bases, and 4 bases stayed unmatched. In nucleotides, the CDR3 is TGTGCCAGTAGTCCGGGGACAGGGTATCAGCCCCAGCATTTT. This sequence encodes CASSPGTGYQPQHF. The variable domain in full, with the rest retrieved from reference TRBV19 and TRBJ1-5, is DGGITQSPKYLFRKEGQNVTLSCEQNLNHDAMYWYRQDPGQGLRLIYYSQIVNDFQKGDIAEGYSVSREKKESFPLTVTSAQKNPTAFYLCASSPGTGYQPQHFGDGTRLSIL.

The chain carries TRBV11-2 and TRBJ2-7; 12 bases align to TRBD2. CDR1 and CDR2 (germline): SGHAT, FQNNGV. This CDR3 has 15 residues. V was clipped by 5 bases and J by 3 bases; unmatched bases: 5. CDR3 coding DNA: TGTGCCAGCAGCGGAGGACTAGCGGGACACTACGAGCAGTACTTC. Translation: CASSGGLAGHYEQYF.

V gene TRBV5-5 combines with J gene TRBJ1-2; D call uncertain. V was shortened by 0 bases and J by 1 base, with 10 bases between the two germline ends. CDR1 is SGHKS, CDR2 YYEKEE, per germline (reference sequence). The CDR3 is made up of 15 amino acids. The DNA for the CDR3 is TGTGCCAGCAGCTTGGATGGAAATTATAACTATGGCTACACCTTC. Translation gives CASSLDGNYNYGYTF.

The DNA for the CDR3 is TGTGCCAGCAGCTCCCAGACTAGCGGGAGGAGGAGCTCCTACAATGAGCAGTTCTTC. This codes for CASSSQTSGRRSSYNEQFF. The rearrangement joins TRBV7-8 to TRBJ2-1; TRBD2 matches at 13 bases. The CDR3 sequence is 19 residues long. V was pared by 4 bases and J by 0 bases, with 9 bases of the junction left unmatched. Germline CDR1 is SGHVS and CDR2 is FQNEAQ.

The chain uses TRBV5-1 and TRBJ2-5; possibly TRBD2 for D (6 bases). V lost 4 bases and J 3 bases, leaving 13 bases between the germline ends. The CDR3 runs 14 residues. CDR1 and CDR2 from the germline V gene are SGHRS and YFSETQ. CDR3 amino acids: CASSRGEIEETQYF. DNA of the CDR3: TGCGCCAGCAGCCGCGGGGAGATTGAAGAGACCCAGTACTTC.

Only a few counts were recorded for this clone. The chain uses TRBV6-1 and TRBJ1-5; D is perhaps TRBD1 (5 bases). This CDR3 has 19 residues. CDR1 is MNHNS and CDR2 is SASEGT in the germline V gene. The ends were cut back, 2 bases at V and 0 bases at J, with 20 bases in the middle. The DNA for the CDR3 is TGTGCCAGCAGTGAAAGACTTGGGGCAGGAGTATATAGCAATCAGCCCCAGCATTTT. Amino acid sequence: CASSERLGAGVYSNQPQHF.

This clone was counted once. This may be a read error: a much more frequent sequence differs by one nucleotide. Other nucleotide sequences from this sample produce the same CDR3. V is TRBV5-4 and J is TRBJ2-5; tentatively, D is TRBD2 (6 bases). The germline V gene has CDR1 SGHNT and CDR2 YYREEE (reference sequence). The CDR3 contains 13 residues. Trimming removed 2 bases from V and 3 bases from J, with 8 bases in between. CDR3 sequence (DNA): TGTGCCAGCAGCTTCGGAGGGGAAGAGACCCAGTACTTC. Translated, it gives CASSFGGEETQYF.

Concerning this clone: At the DNA level, this CDR3 is encoded by other sequences in the same sample as well. The CDR3: CASSQTGTGANVLTF. CDR3 nucleotides: TGCGCCAGCAGCCAGACAGGTACTGGGGCCAACGTCCTGACTTTC. J is TRBJ2-6 and V is TRBV4-1; D possibly corresponds to TRBD1 (6 bases). Trimming removed 3 bases from V and 2 bases from J, with 8 bases in between. Germline V gene data show CDR1 as MGHRA and CDR2 as YSYEKL. The CDR3 is made up of 15 amino acids.

The gene calls are TRBV5-6 and TRBJ2-1; D call uncertain. Germline V CDR1 and CDR2: SGHDT, YYEEEE. The CDR3 spans 13 residues. V lost 4 bases and J 8 bases, leaving 13 bases between the germline ends. CDR3 loop: CASSPQLVYEQFF. The DNA for the CDR3 is TGTGCCAGCAGCCCGCAACTGGTTTATGAGCAGTTCTTC.

The rearrangement joins TRBV27 to TRBJ2-2; the D gene is possibly TRBD1 (6 bases). V was pared by 4 bases and J by 9 bases, with 12 bases between. CDR1 MNHEY and CDR2 SMNVEV come from the germline V gene (reference sequence). The CDR3 totals 13 residues. The CDR3 DNA follows: TGTGCCAGCAGTTCAGGGGTGCGGTGGGAGCTGTTTTTT. Translating gives CASSSGVRWELFF.

The chain has TRBV7-2 and TRBJ2-7; the D gene is possibly TRBD1 (6 bases). Looked up from germline, CDR1 is SGHTA and CDR2 is FQGNSA. The CDR3 consists of 13 residues. V lost 3 bases and J lost 4, with 10 bases in between. CDR3 DNA: TGTGCCAGCAGCTTTACGGACAGTTACGAGCAGTACTTC. This encodes CASSFTDSYEQYF.

The V call is TRBV5-4, the J call TRBJ2-2; perhaps TRBD1 as D (6 bases). V was trimmed by 3 bases and J by 4 bases, leaving 13 bases between them. CDR3 length equals 15 residues. In germline, CDR1 is SGHNT, CDR2 YYREEE (reference sequence). The CDR3 sequence: CASSSQGPVTGELFF. In nucleotides, the CDR3 is TGTGCCAGCAGCTCACAGGGCCCCGTCACCGGGGAGCTGTTTTTT.

This chain uses TRBV29-1 with TRBJ2-3, with 9 bases aligning to TRBD2. Germline-derived CDR1 and CDR2 are SQVTM and ANQGSEA. V was clipped by 7 bases and J by 1 base; unmatched bases: 0. The CDR3 has 12 residues. This chain's CDR3 is CSEREGTDTQYF. DNA for the CDR3: TGCAGCGAGCGGGAGGGCACAGATACGCAGTATTTT.

For this clone: Other DNA sequences in this specimen translate into the identical CDR3. J is TRBJ1-2 and V is TRBV2; D gene ambiguous. Looked up from germline, CDR1 is SNHLY and CDR2 is FYNNEI. The CDR3 is made up of 11 amino acids. V was cut by 4 bases and J by 3 bases, with 3 bases left in between. The CDR3 DNA sequence: TGTGCCAGCAGTGGACACTATGGCTACACCTTC. Translation: CASSGHYGYTF.

The rearrangement links TRBV28 to TRBJ2-2; maybe TRBD1 (6 bases). V was clipped by 7 bases and J by 7 bases, with 16 bases between them. Germline CDR1 MDHEN, CDR2 SYDVKM. The CDR3 consists of 14 residues. CDR3 DNA sequence: TGTGCCAGCACCACGCCACAGGGTTTCGGGGAGCTGTTTTTT. This translates into CASTTPQGFGELFF.

This clone was counted a single time. CDR3 residues: CSVGRSRGTEQYF. DNA of the CDR3: TGCAGCGTTGGACGGTCCAGGGGAACGGAGCAGTACTTC. The chain combines TRBV29-1 with TRBJ2-7, with D maybe TRBD1 (6 bases). Germline CDR1 is SQVTM and CDR2 is ANQGSEA. V lost 4 bases to trimming and J lost 7 bases, with 17 bases between them. This CDR3 comprises 13 residues.

The rearrangement links TRBV5-1 to TRBJ1-2, with D perhaps matching TRBD1 (6 bases). This CDR3 is 15 amino acids long. Per the germline V gene, CDR1 is SGHRS and CDR2 is YFSETQ. V lost 4 bases, J lost 8 bases, and 21 bases lay in between. Here the CDR3 reads CASSATGTNGEGYTF. CDR3 coding DNA: TGCGCCAGCAGCGCAACCGGGACAAACGGAGAGGGCTACACCTTC.

The V and J genes are TRBV5-1 and TRBJ2-3; D call uncertain. Per germline, CDR1 SGHRS and CDR2 YFSETQ. V dropped 1 base and J dropped 0 bases, with 6 bases sitting between them. This CDR3 is built from 14 residues. Here the CDR3 reads CASSLTISTDTQYF. CDR3 DNA: TGCGCCAGCAGCTTGACTATTAGCACAGATACGCAGTATTTT.

The chain recombines TRBV27 with TRBJ2-7; D remains ambiguous. V lost 2 bases, J lost 2 bases, and 10 bases lay in between. Germline loops: CDR1 MNHEY, CDR2 SMNVEV (reference sequence). The CDR3 sequence is 14 residues long. The CDR3 protein is CASSLLGSPYEQYF. CDR3 DNA: TGTGCCAGCAGTTTACTCGGTTCCCCCTACGAGCAGTACTTC.

V and J are TRBV28 and TRBJ2-7; weak D call: TRBD1 (5 bases). Germline values: CDR1 MDHEN, CDR2 SYDVKM. The CDR3 has 15 residues. V dropped 5 bases and J dropped 1 base, with 15 bases sitting between them. Written as DNA, the CDR3 is TGTGCCAGCAGTCCTCAGGGCTCTGGGTCCTACGAGCAGTACTTC. Protein sequence: CASSPQGSGSYEQYF.

In this sample, this clone turned up a few times. The V and J genes are TRBV30 and TRBJ1-1, with a possible D match to TRBD1 (6 bases). The V end was cut by 4 bases, the J end by 8 bases, with 11 bases between. The length of the CDR3 is 11 residues. Germline V gene sequence: CDR1 GTSNPN, CDR2 SVGIG (reference sequence). CDR3 nucleotide sequence: TGTGCCTGGACGACGGGACAAGAAGCTTTCTTT. It specifies CAWTTGQEAFF.

The chain carries TRBV11-2 and TRBJ2-7; weak D call: TRBD2 (6 bases). The ends were cut back, 2 bases at V and 6 bases at J, with 14 bases in the middle. From germline, CDR1 is SGHAT and CDR2 FQNNGV. There are 14 residues in the CDR3. The CDR3 sequence is CASSLQGGHSEQYF. For the CDR3, the DNA is TGTGCCAGCAGCTTACAAGGAGGGCATTCCGAGCAGTACTTC.

This clone was seen at least ten times. The chain has TRBV28 and TRBJ2-7; D not certain. This CDR3 has 12 residues. V was cut by 5 bases and J by 4 bases, with 9 bases left in between. Germline V CDR1 and CDR2: MDHEN, SYDVKM. The CDR3 protein is CASSKPGYEQYF. The DNA of the CDR3 is TGTGCCAGCAGTAAGCCTGGTTACGAGCAGTACTTC.